The entry below gives a single T cell receptor beta chain sequence along with its context. This entry comes from a study of T cells in Graves' hyperthyroidism and ophthalmopathy. RNA transcripts provided the source from which TCR beta CDR3 regions were amplified. Using the HTBI primer set, a first-round RT-PCR was run on the TCR CDR3. A single record per CDR3 protein comes from TCRdb applying MiXCR to the multiplex PCR reads. Of 300,000 to 350,000 distinct CDR3 sequences listed, around a sixth are singletons. This CDR3 has 12 residues. Per germline, CDR1 WSHSY and CDR2 SAAADI. This TCR derives from a woman aged 50 to 60 with Graves' hyperthyroidism. Material for sequencing was blood. The chain is built from TRBV10-2 and TRBJ2-5, with a tentative D call TRBD2 (6 bases). This chain's CDR3 is CSAAEGRETQYF. CDR3 sequence (DNA): TGCTCCGCCGCGGAGGGTAGAGAGACCCAGTACTTC.